This T cell receptor (beta chain) stems from a study of CD8 T cells in Susac syndrome. CDR1 is SQVTM, CDR2 ANQGSEA, per germline. This CDR3 is built from 12 residues. V was cut by 5 bases and J by 0 bases, with 5 bases left in between. An input of roughly 0.5 to 1 ug of RNA was subjected to reverse transcription using random hexamers. Amplification of TCR beta CDR3 by immunoSEQ multiplex PCR spanned 54 Vbeta and 13 Jbeta. TCRdb reprocessed the immunoSEQ multiplex PCR reads via MiXCR and lists one record per CDR3 protein. The table shows about 120,000 distinct CDR3 sequences, with about 93% occurring only once.

V is TRBV29-1 and J is TRBJ1-3, with unresolved D. The sequenced sample consisted of CD4+ T cells from PBMCs. The clonotype originates from a human donor in good health. CDR3 sequence (DNA): TGCAGCGTTACCCACTCTGGAAACACCATATATTTT. It yields the protein CSVTHSGNTIYF.